The T cell receptor beta chain described here comes from a study of identical twins. Whole-study results and caveats: Beta out-of-frame sequences showed weaker excess sharing between twins. High-abundance cord blood beta clonotypes had fewer insertions; memory repertoires showed none. Among out-of-frame alpha sequences shared by twins, low generation probability occurred in excess.

The donor group consisted entirely of healthy Caucasians. Trimming removed 4 bases from V and 3 bases from J, with 9 bases in between. This CDR3 contains 13 residues. CDR1 is SGHDN and CDR2 is FVKESK in the germline V gene. About this clonotype itself: As yet, its antigen is unknown.

TCRdb recomputed calls from the 5' RACE reads with MiXCR, one row per CDR3 protein. The sample shows some 1,600,000 distinct CDR3 sequences, around 29% of them seen only once. Material for sequencing was cord blood. The TCR sequence derives from a newborn girl in good health. The genes are TRBV14 and TRBJ1-2; possibly TRBD1 for D (6 bases). The CDR3: CASSPWTDYGYTF. The CDR3 region has the DNA TGTGCCAGCAGCCCATGGACAGACTATGGCTACACCTTC.